This entry features one T cell receptor (beta chain) sequence. This clone has a single count. The antigen this receptor binds is unknown. One base away there is no much larger clone; base qualities are not given. The time point tag for this specimen amounts to: about a year on ibrutinib. For TCR beta library preparation, roughly 2.1 micrograms of genomic DNA was extracted from cryopreserved PBMCs. Longitudinal blood samples from CLL patients receiving ibrutinib monotherapy were subjected to high-throughput TCR beta sequencing. The patients took part in an open-label, single-center phase 2 trial of ibrutinib monotherapy. On a MiSeq, deep resolution sequencing aimed for a depth between 1 in 1 million and 1 in 200,000 T cells, with each clonotype covered roughly 10x on average. The immunoSEQ hsTCRB Kit was used to generate the TCR beta libraries. The authors processed their data as follows. The data were analyzed with ImmunoSEQ Analyzer and ImmunoSEQ Data Assistant, and V, D and J gene assignments followed IMGT definitions. Clonality, with values ranging from 0 to 1, was calculated as one minus the normalized Shannon entropy of productive rearrangement frequencies. Public clonotype analysis was restricted to overrepresented clonotypes comprising at least 0.05% of each patient's repertoire. Approximately 13 age-matched healthy donor repertoires from immuneACCESS served as clonality controls. TCRdb obtained this table from immuneACCESS and retained in-frame rearrangements with V and J assigned. These tables miss some clones; where compared with another copy, unresolved V genes account for less than half of the shortfall, and the remainder is unexplained. The V and J calls and the clone size are those of that table, but D and trimming were determined from the DNA. Across this sample there are about 160,000 clones, with about 80% seen only once. The ten largest account for around 2% of the sample.

Trimming costs V 6 bases and J 2 bases, and their ends lie 13 bases apart. The CDR3 runs 14 amino acids, cysteine and phenylalanine included. Just CDR3 DNA is preserved here, 42 bases in frame from base 1. As encoded in the germline V gene, CDR1 is MDHEN while CDR2 is SYDVKM. The data were obtained in a study of cytotoxic CD8 clonotypes in ibrutinib-treated CLL (dated by TCRdb to the early 2020s). Some background on the complete study: The cohort was composed of under 12 relapsed/refractory and roughly 16 treatment-naive patients; IGHV unmutated status was identified in roughly 18 patients. Cryopreserved peripheral blood mononuclear cells were collected before treatment, at response, and at either disease progression or sustained remission. An average of approximately 260,000 productive templates and 94,082 productive rearrangements was obtained per sample. Of the approximately 94 people in the trial, about two dozen had longitudinal samples available. All remission and progressive disease samples were collected while patients were still receiving ibrutinib. Samples at response were collected after a median of approximately twelve months of treatment, with a range of about 6 to 36 months. Partial responses were observed in about 25 patients and complete responses in 2; after a median follow-up of 68 months, remission was maintained in roughly 15 patients and progression was observed in approximately 12.

Beyond this particular receptor, the publication reports: Clonality rose at ibrutinib response, remained stable during sustained remission, and dropped back toward baseline at progression. Public clonotypes were rare and either shrank or stayed stable during treatment, and the rise in clonality at ibrutinib response reflected expansion of private clonotypes. Sampling times were not matched between sustained-remission and progressing patients, and lymph node repertoires were not studied. Baseline clonality was found to be higher than that of age-matched healthy donors and was strongly correlated with circulating CD8+ T-cell counts.

The sample consisted of PBMCs, taken after 12 months of ibrutinib treatment. The rearrangement combines TRBV28 with TRBJ1-2; a tentative D match to TRBD1 spans 6 bases. This sequence originates from a human donor with chronic lymphocytic leukemia. The CDR3 amino acid sequence is: CASRRGAGNYGYTF. The DNA sequence reads TGTGCCAGCAGGCGGGGGGCCGGGAACTATGGCTACACCTTC.